This TCR beta chain was identified during a study of glioma-infiltrating T cells. General study points: Tissue-blood divergence was below expectation in non-neoplastic patients, above in gliomas. Tissue and blood shared very few CDR3 sequences.

This clonotype was counted many times. Its antigen is not identified. Using RNA template, CDR3s of TCR alpha and beta were amplified with iRepertoire arm-PCR. For one-step reverse transcription and amplification, about 85-400 ng of tissue mRNA or PBMC total RNA was used. MiXCR, run by TCRdb on the multiplex PCR reads, gives a single entry per CDR3 protein. Here the sample spans about 130,000 distinct CDR3 sequences, around 23% being singletons. Germline V gene lookup returns CDR1 WSHSY and CDR2 SAAADI. V gave up 3 bases and J gave up 5 bases, with 20 bases separating them. This CDR3 is 17 amino acids long.

V and J are TRBV10-2 and TRBJ1-5; D remains ambiguous. The sequencing sample was made of glioma tissue, nonneoplastic brain tissue, or PBMCs (not recorded which). The sequence was collected from a human donor with low-grade glioma or glioblastoma, undergoing nonglioma brain surgery, or in good health (not recorded which). CDR3 nucleotides: TGCGCCAGCAGTGACCCCCTGAGCCAACGAGCGGATCAGCCCCAGCATTTT. Translated, it gives CASSDPLSQRADQPQHF.